These T cell receptor beta chains were read from a single sample in a study of shared clonotypes between healthy human individuals. Profiled with immunoSEQ multiplex PCR; TCRdb holds only in-frame clones, not every one. The data hold 2 million to 2.5 million clones, with approximately 94% observed a single time. The sample taken for sequencing was naive CD4+ T cells sorted from blood. The receptor source for this set is a man between 18 and 29 years old in good health. Each CDR3 is given with its conserved first and last residue. The D gene is left open where the match is weak. Clone size is not always given. Where it is, it says once, few, many or a class for expanded clones.

V gene: TRBV18; J gene: TRBJ1-5; clone size: NA; D gene: NA; CDR3 DNA: TGTGCCAGCTCACCGACAATAGTAAACAGGGATCAGCCCCAGCATTTT; CDR3 protein: CASSPTIVNRDQPQHF
V gene: TRBV5-1; J gene: TRBJ1-1; clone size: NA; D gene: NA; CDR3 DNA: TGCGCCAGCAGCTTGGAAGGACAATTAAACACTGAAGCTTTCTTT; CDR3 protein: CASSLEGQLNTEAFF
V gene: TRBV4-1; J gene: TRBJ2-1; clone size: NA; D gene: NA; CDR3 DNA: TGCGCCAGCAGCCGTCCATCCTACGGGGGGCCCTACAATGAGCAGTTCTTC; CDR3 protein: CASSRPSYGGPYNEQFF
V gene: TRBV6-6; J gene: TRBJ1-1; clone size: NA; D gene: NA; CDR3 DNA: TGTGCCAGCAGTGACAGGTCGGACACTGAAGCTTTCTTT; CDR3 protein: CASSDRSDTEAFF
V gene: TRBV28; J gene: TRBJ1-1; clone size: NA; D gene: NA; CDR3 DNA: TGTGCCAGCAGTCCCCCAACCGGGGGGGAAAACACTGAAGCTTTCTTT; CDR3 protein: CASSPPTGGENTEAFF
V gene: TRBV18; J gene: TRBJ2-7; clone size: NA; D gene: TRBD1; CDR3 DNA: TGTGCCAGCTCCCGCGGACAGGTCGAGGAGCAGTACTTC; CDR3 protein: CASSRGQVEEQYF
V gene: TRBV20-1; J gene: TRBJ1-5; clone size: NA; D gene: NA; CDR3 DNA: TGCAGTGCTAGAGGGCAGCCCCAGCATTTT; CDR3 protein: CSARGQPQHF
V gene: TRBV6-1; J gene: TRBJ2-3; clone size: NA; D gene: TRBD1; CDR3 DNA: TGTGCCAGCAGTCCGGGACAGGGGTTTACAGATACGCAGTATTTT; CDR3 protein: CASSPGQGFTDTQYF
V gene: TRBV30; J gene: TRBJ2-5; clone size: NA; D gene: TRBD2; CDR3 DNA: TGTGCCTGGAGTGTACAGCGGGGGATCCAAGAGACCCAGTACTTC; CDR3 protein: CAWSVQRGIQETQYF
V gene: TRBV7-2; J gene: TRBJ2-7; clone size: NA; D gene: NA; CDR3 DNA: TGTGCCAGCAGCCAACAAACCGCTAGACAGGGAGGCGAGCAGTACTTC; CDR3 protein: CASSQQTARQGGEQYF
V gene: TRBV5-1; J gene: TRBJ1-2; clone size: once; D gene: TRBD1; CDR3 DNA: TGCGCCAGCAGCTTCGACAGGGAGCTTAACTATGGCTACACCTTC; CDR3 protein: CASSFDRELNYGYTF
V gene: TRBV6-5; J gene: TRBJ2-1; clone size: NA; D gene: NA; CDR3 DNA: TGTGCCAGCAGTTACCCGGGCAGGGATGAGCAGTTCTTC; CDR3 protein: CASSYPGRDEQFF
V gene: TRBV19; J gene: TRBJ2-2; clone size: NA; D gene: TRBD1; CDR3 DNA: TGTGCCAGTAAAATCGGACAGGGGACCACCGGGGAGCTGTTTTTT; CDR3 protein: CASKIGQGTTGELFF
V gene: TRBV6-9; J gene: TRBJ2-7; clone size: NA; D gene: TRBD1; CDR3 DNA: TGTGCCAGCAGCAAAGGACAGGGTGGACGGGGAGAGCAGTACTTC; CDR3 protein: CASSKGQGGRGEQYF
V gene: TRBV27; J gene: TRBJ2-7; clone size: NA; D gene: NA; CDR3 DNA: TGTGCCAGCAGTTTATCGGTGGGACCCTACGAGCAGTACTTC; CDR3 protein: CASSLSVGPYEQYF
V gene: TRBV27; J gene: TRBJ2-7; clone size: NA; D gene: TRBD2; CDR3 DNA: TGTGCCAGCAGTTTAGCGGGAGCGGCCTACGAGCAGTACTTC; CDR3 protein: CASSLAGAAYEQYF
V gene: TRBV11-2; J gene: TRBJ2-2; clone size: NA; D gene: NA; CDR3 DNA: TGTGCCAGCAGCCCCTGGGACATAGGCGGGGAGCTGTTTTTT; CDR3 protein: CASSPWDIGGELFF
V gene: TRBV7-3; J gene: TRBJ2-1; clone size: NA; D gene: TRBD2; CDR3 DNA: TGTGCCAGCAGCCTTAGCGGGGGGAAAGCAAATGAGCAGTTCTTC; CDR3 protein: CASSLSGGKANEQFF
V gene: TRBV4-3; J gene: TRBJ1-1; clone size: NA; D gene: NA; CDR3 DNA: TGCGCCAGCAGCCAGGGGGACTTTAACACTGAAGCTTTCTTT; CDR3 protein: CASSQGDFNTEAFF
V gene: TRBV5-6; J gene: TRBJ1-5; clone size: NA; D gene: NA; CDR3 DNA: TGTGCCAGCAGCATCGACAGAGGAAGTAGCAATCAGCCCCAGCATTTT; CDR3 protein: CASSIDRGSSNQPQHF
V gene: TRBV7-9; J gene: TRBJ2-3; clone size: once; D gene: TRBD2; CDR3 DNA: TGTGCCAGCAGCGCCTGGGGACTAGCGGGATTGGGAGATACGCAGTATTTT; CDR3 protein: CASSAWGLAGLGDTQYF
V gene: TRBV18; J gene: TRBJ2-7; clone size: once; D gene: TRBD1; CDR3 DNA: TGTGCCAGCTCGCCGGGACAGGGGTCCGAGCAGTACTTC; CDR3 protein: CASSPGQGSEQYF
V gene: TRBV6-1; J gene: TRBJ1-5; clone size: NA; D gene: NA; CDR3 DNA: TGTGCCAGCATAGAGGGTATGCATCAGCCCCAGCATTTT; CDR3 protein: CASIEGMHQPQHF
V gene: TRBV6-6; J gene: TRBJ1-1; clone size: NA; D gene: TRBD1; CDR3 DNA: TGTGCCAGCCAGTCGACCGACAGGGGAAAAAACACTGAAGCTTTCTTT; CDR3 protein: CASQSTDRGKNTEAFF
V gene: TRBV5-1; J gene: TRBJ2-3; clone size: NA; D gene: NA; CDR3 DNA: TGCGCCAGCACCCTGGGGTTTACTAGCACAGATACGCAGTATTTT; CDR3 protein: CASTLGFTSTDTQYF
V gene: TRBV28; J gene: TRBJ1-2; clone size: NA; D gene: NA; CDR3 DNA: TGTGCCAGCAGTTTGCAGAGCTATGGCTACACCTTC; CDR3 protein: CASSLQSYGYTF
V gene: TRBV5-6; J gene: TRBJ2-1; clone size: NA; D gene: TRBD1; CDR3 DNA: TGTGCCAGCAGCTTGACAGGGGTCTACAATGAGCAGTTCTTC; CDR3 protein: CASSLTGVYNEQFF
V gene: TRBV6-6; J gene: TRBJ1-6; clone size: NA; D gene: NA; CDR3 DNA: TGTGCCAGCAGTTATGGTGTCTTCAGGGGCGAATCACCCCTCCACTTT; CDR3 protein: CASSYGVFRGESPLHF
V gene: TRBV5-1; J gene: TRBJ2-3; clone size: NA; D gene: NA; CDR3 DNA: TGCGCCAGCAGCTCGACCACAGATACGCAGTATTTT; CDR3 protein: CASSSTTDTQYF
V gene: TRBV27; J gene: TRBJ2-2; clone size: NA; D gene: NA; CDR3 DNA: TGTGCCAGCAGTCTGGGCCTAGAAGCTGGGGAGCTGTTTTTT; CDR3 protein: CASSLGLEAGELFF
V gene: TRBV5-8; J gene: TRBJ1-6; clone size: NA; D gene: TRBD1; CDR3 DNA: TGTGCCAGCAGCTTGGGGGACAGTTCGAATTCACCCCTCCACTTT; CDR3 protein: CASSLGDSSNSPLHF
V gene: TRBV11-2; J gene: TRBJ1-4; clone size: NA; D gene: TRBD1; CDR3 DNA: TGTGCCAGCAGTCGGGACAGGGTTGATGAAAAACTGTTTTTT; CDR3 protein: CASSRDRVDEKLFF
V gene: TRBV5-1; J gene: TRBJ1-3; clone size: NA; D gene: NA; CDR3 DNA: TGCGCCAGCAGCTTGGTACCGCAGGGCTCTGGAAACACCATATATTTT; CDR3 protein: CASSLVPQGSGNTIYF
V gene: TRBV15; J gene: TRBJ2-7; clone size: NA; D gene: NA; CDR3 DNA: TGTGCCACCAGCAGAGTCGCGGGCGAGCAGTACTTC; CDR3 protein: CATSRVAGEQYF
V gene: TRBV7-8; J gene: TRBJ2-2; clone size: NA; D gene: NA; CDR3 DNA: TGTGCCAGCAGCTTAAGGCACACCGGGGAGCTGTTTTTT; CDR3 protein: CASSLRHTGELFF
V gene: TRBV11-2; J gene: TRBJ2-5; clone size: NA; D gene: TRBD1; CDR3 DNA: TGTGCCAGCAGCTTAGCACCGGGACAGGGTAGAGAGACCCAGTACTTC; CDR3 protein: CASSLAPGQGRETQYF
V gene: TRBV29-1; J gene: TRBJ1-1; clone size: few; D gene: NA; CDR3 DNA: TGCAGCGAAGACAGCTCCTCTGGGACTGAAGCTTTCTTT; CDR3 protein: CSEDSSSGTEAFF
V gene: TRBV28; J gene: TRBJ2-7; clone size: NA; D gene: NA; CDR3 DNA: TGTGCCGCCACGGGGGGCCGCTACGAGCAGTACTTC; CDR3 protein: CAATGGRYEQYF
V gene: TRBV4-3; J gene: TRBJ1-1; clone size: once; D gene: NA; CDR3 DNA: TGCGCCAGCAAGGGCCGGGGCCACACTGAAGCTTTCTTT; CDR3 protein: CASKGRGHTEAFF
V gene: TRBV5-1; J gene: TRBJ2-5; clone size: NA; D gene: NA; CDR3 DNA: TGCGCCAGCAGCTTGGGCCAGGGGTCGGGAGAGACCCAGTACTTC; CDR3 protein: CASSLGQGSGETQYF
V gene: TRBV4-1; J gene: TRBJ2-7; clone size: NA; D gene: TRBD2; CDR3 DNA: TGCGCCAGCAGCCAAGATGCGGGGACTAGCGGGAGCTACGAGCAGTACTTC; CDR3 protein: CASSQDAGTSGSYEQYF
V gene: TRBV5-4; J gene: TRBJ2-3; clone size: NA; D gene: TRBD1; CDR3 DNA: TGTGCCAGCAGCTTGGGACAGGGTCTGGGCACAGATACGCAGTATTTT; CDR3 protein: CASSLGQGLGTDTQYF
V gene: TRBV10-2; J gene: TRBJ2-7; clone size: NA; D gene: NA; CDR3 DNA: TGCGCCAGCAGAGAGACTGGGAGCTCCTACGAGCAGTACTTC; CDR3 protein: CASRETGSSYEQYF
V gene: TRBV18; J gene: TRBJ1-1; clone size: once; D gene: NA; CDR3 DNA: TGTGCCAGCTCACCCGGACTGGGGAGCACTGAAGCTTTCTTT; CDR3 protein: CASSPGLGSTEAFF
V gene: TRBV4-1; J gene: TRBJ2-7; clone size: NA; D gene: TRBD1; CDR3 DNA: TGCGCCAGCAGCCAAGAGCCGTCGGGACAGGCCTTCTGCTTC; CDR3 protein: CASSQEPSGQAFCF
V gene: TRBV5-6; J gene: TRBJ1-2; clone size: NA; D gene: NA; CDR3 DNA: TGTGCCAGCAGCTCAGGGGCGTGGGGCTACACCTTC; CDR3 protein: CASSSGAWGYTF
V gene: TRBV7-2; J gene: TRBJ2-7; clone size: NA; D gene: NA; CDR3 DNA: TGTGCCAGCAGCCAAGACTATTTTGAGCAGTACTTC; CDR3 protein: CASSQDYFEQYF
V gene: TRBV2; J gene: TRBJ2-7; clone size: NA; D gene: NA; CDR3 DNA: TGTGCCAGCCATTTAGAGGCTGGGGTCGAGCAGTACTTC; CDR3 protein: CASHLEAGVEQYF
V gene: TRBV13; J gene: TRBJ2-1; clone size: NA; D gene: TRBD2; CDR3 DNA: TGTGCCAGCAGCTTACCGGGGACGGGCCGGCCGGGACTAGCGGGAGGGTCCTACAATGAGCAGTTCTTC; CDR3 protein: CASSLPGTGRPGLAGGSYNEQFF
V gene: TRBV4-3; J gene: TRBJ2-5; clone size: NA; D gene: NA; CDR3 DNA: TGCGCCAGCAGCCAAGAATATCCGACTTTCGGGTTGAACTTC; CDR3 protein: CASSQEYPTFGLNF
V gene: TRBV7-2; J gene: TRBJ1-3; clone size: NA; D gene: NA; CDR3 DNA: TGTGCCAGCAGCCCTACGGACAGTGGAAACACCATATATTTT; CDR3 protein: CASSPTDSGNTIYF
V gene: TRBV2; J gene: TRBJ2-7; clone size: NA; D gene: TRBD2; CDR3 DNA: TGTGCTTCCATAGCGGCTAGCGGGAGAATAAGCTACGAGCAGTACTTC; CDR3 protein: CASIAASGRISYEQYF
V gene: TRBV29-1; J gene: TRBJ2-1; clone size: NA; D gene: TRBD1; CDR3 DNA: TGCAGCGGAAAGACAGGGGGGAACAATGAGCAGTTCTTC; CDR3 protein: CSGKTGGNNEQFF
V gene: TRBV7-2; J gene: TRBJ2-2; clone size: NA; D gene: TRBD2; CDR3 DNA: TGTGCCAGCAGGACTAGCGGGAAGAACACCGGGGAGCTGTTTTTT; CDR3 protein: CASRTSGKNTGELFF